The 15 T cell receptor beta chains below were found in one sample sequenced in a study of shared clonotypes between healthy human individuals. Some clones are missing from TCRdb's copy, which holds only in-frame ones; the method was immunoSEQ multiplex PCR. The sample includes roughly 2 million clones, almost 96% of them seen just once. Sequenced material: naive CD4+ T cells sorted from blood. Subset of the sample: CD45RA+ positively selected. The source is a man between 18 and 29 years old in good health.

The chain uses TRBV29-1 and TRBJ2-2; 9 bases fit TRBD1. The CDR3 runs 12 residues. Germline V gives CDR1 SQVTM, CDR2 ANQGSEA. Here the CDR3 reads CSTRTGVGELFF. CDR3 in DNA: TGCAGTACCCGGACAGGGGTCGGGGAGCTGTTTTTT.

This clone was picked up one time. The chain uses TRBV19 and TRBJ2-5, with D perhaps being TRBD1 or TRBD2 (6 bases each). The CDR3 consists of 18 residues. The V gene's germline CDR1 is LNHDA and CDR2 SQIVND (reference sequence). The germline V and J ends were trimmed by 7 bases and 1 base, with 25 bases remaining between them. The CDR3 bases are TGTGCCAGTACCCCGGGTATGGGGGGCGCGCCCTTCCAAGAGACCCAGTACTTC. Protein sequence: CASTPGMGGAPFQETQYF.

This clone was picked up one time. V usage is TRBV10-1 and J usage is TRBJ2-3; 8 nucleotides align to TRBD2. The CDR3 has 15 amino acids. CDR1 and CDR2 (germline): WNHNN, SYGVQD (reference sequence). V lost 3 bases, J lost 0 bases, and 2 bases stayed unmatched. The CDR3 sequence is CASSDPSGSTDTQYF. CDR3 coding DNA: TGCGCCAGCAGTGACCCTAGCGGGAGCACAGATACGCAGTATTTT.

The chain employs TRBV19 and TRBJ2-7; D not resolved. Trimming left V 5 bases short and J 1 base short, with 6 bases between. CDR3 size: 12 residues. Germline V gene sequence: CDR1 LNHDA, CDR2 SQIVND (reference sequence). DNA of the CDR3: TGTGCCAGTAGTCACGGGTCCTACGAGCAGTACTTC. Translation gives CASSHGSYEQYF.

Note on this clone: Other DNA sequences within the sample encode an identical CDR3. The rearrangement joins TRBV7-8 to TRBJ1-2, with D perhaps matching TRBD1 (5 bases). This CDR3 region has 13 residues. Trimming removed 3 bases from V and 4 bases from J, with 9 bases in between. Germline CDR1 and CDR2: SGHVS and FQNEAQ. The CDR3 DNA reads as TGTGCCAGCAGCTTTCCAGGGAGCTATGGCTACACCTTC. Amino acids: CASSFPGSYGYTF. The whole variable domain, remainder taken from reference TRBV7-8 and TRBJ1-2, is GAGVSQSPRYKVAKRGQDVALRCDPISGHVSLFWYQQALGQGPEFLTYFQNEAQLDKSGLPSDRFFAERPEGSVSTLKIQRTQQEDSAVYLCASSFPGSYGYTFGSGTRLTVV.

The chain couples TRBV10-3 to TRBJ2-7; TRBD1 matches 7 bases. V was clipped by 2 bases and J by 5 bases; unmatched bases: 6. CDR3 length: 14 residues. Looked up from germline, CDR1 is ENHRY and CDR2 is SYGVKD. CDR3: CAISEPIGTDEQYF. The CDR3 DNA follows: TGTGCCATCAGTGAGCCTATTGGGACAGACGAGCAGTACTTC.

V gene TRBV28 combines with J gene TRBJ2-1; no definite D call. In germline, CDR1 is MDHEN, CDR2 SYDVKM. Trimming removed 5 bases at V and 8 bases at J, with 10 bases between. The CDR3 totals 12 residues. CDR3 protein: CASSARTDEQFF. CDR3 sequence (DNA): TGTGCCAGCAGTGCCCGGACCGATGAGCAGTTCTTC.

The chain has TRBV6-5 and TRBJ1-2, with D tentatively TRBD1 (5 bases). The CDR3 spans 14 residues. Per the germline V gene, CDR1 is MNHEY and CDR2 is SVGAGI. V gave up 6 bases and J gave up 2 bases, with 13 bases separating them. In nucleotides, the CDR3 is TGTGCCAGCAGACCCCCGGGGGGGAACTATGGCTACACCTTC. Translated: CASRPPGGNYGYTF.

The chain is built from TRBV18 and TRBJ2-7; 16 bases match TRBD2. Germline trimming cut 3 bases from V and 2 bases from J; bases unmatched to any gene: 1. Germline CDR1 and CDR2: KGHSH and LQKENI. This CDR3 spans 16 amino acids. CDR3 sequence: CASSPGTSGRAYEQYF. CDR3 in DNA: TGTGCCAGCTCACCCGGGACTAGCGGGAGGGCCTACGAGCAGTACTTC.

The chain carries TRBV6-1 and TRBJ1-5; D is undetermined. The V gene's germline CDR1 is MNHNS and CDR2 SASEGT. V lost 0 bases and J 6 bases, leaving 3 bases between the germline ends. The CDR3 totals 12 residues. DNA for the CDR3: TGTGCCAGCAGTGAAGCGCGTCAGCCCCAGCATTTT. It translates to CASSEARQPQHF.

The V gene is TRBV5-6, the J gene TRBJ1-2; D is uncertain. CDR1 SGHDT and CDR2 YYEEEE come from the germline V gene. The CDR3 spans 14 residues. V lost 0 bases, J lost 1 base, and 7 bases lay in between. The CDR3 DNA sequence: TGTGCCAGCAGCTTGGCGACACTTAACTATGGCTACACCTTC. This sequence encodes CASSLATLNYGYTF.

J is TRBJ2-3 and V is TRBV7-9; 7 nucleotides line up with TRBD2. Trimming at V came to 5 bases and at J to 2 bases, leaving 7 bases not matched to a gene. CDR1 and CDR2 from the germline V gene are SEHNR and FQNEAQ (reference sequence). The CDR3 runs to 15 residues. The CDR3 loop is CASSRGTIDTDTQYF. The CDR3 bases are TGTGCCAGCAGCCGTGGGACTATCGACACAGATACGCAGTATTTT.

To note about this clone: Other nucleotide sequences in the sample specify the same CDR3. The V and J genes are TRBV6-6 and TRBJ1-5, with D perhaps TRBD1 (6 bases). The CDR3 is 15 residues long. Trimming took off 2 bases at V and 7 bases at J, with 15 bases between the two ends. Germline-derived CDR1 and CDR2 are MNHNY and SVGAGI (reference sequence). CDR3: CASSYGDRGNQPQHF. The CDR3 nucleotides read TGTGCCAGCAGTTACGGGGATAGGGGGAACCAGCCCCAGCATTTT.

The chain employs TRBV7-9 and TRBJ2-1, with TRBD2 matching over 10 bases. This CDR3 is built from 17 residues. In germline, CDR1 is SEHNR, CDR2 FQNEAQ (reference sequence). The V gene end was trimmed by 2 bases and the J gene end by 0 bases; junction bases not matched to a gene: 4. For the CDR3, the DNA is TGTGCCAGCAGCTTAACCGGGACTAGCGTCTCCTACAATGAGCAGTTCTTC. Protein sequence: CASSLTGTSVSYNEQFF.

The V gene is TRBV6-1, the J gene TRBJ2-7, with 9 bases identical to TRBD1. Trimming cost V 4 bases and J 2 bases; bases outside gene matches: 9. Germline values: CDR1 MNHNS, CDR2 SASEGT. The CDR3 length is 16 residues. In nucleotides, the CDR3 is TGTGCCAGCAGTGCAAACCGGGACAGGGCCCCCTACGAGCAGTACTTC. This sequence encodes CASSANRDRAPYEQYF.